Sequencing of this T cell receptor beta chain was carried out in a study of blood T cell repertoires in COVID-19. The CDR3 is 20 amino acids. J gave up 2 bases and V 1 base, and 19 bases lay outside the gene matches. Germline loops: CDR1 LGHNA, CDR2 YSLEER. Sequenced by immunoSEQ multiplex PCR; TCRdb stores in-frame clones only, minus some. The sample consists of approximately 110,000 clones, 85% to 90% of them appearing once. This receptor was taken from a woman between 45 and 65 years old with active or convalescent COVID-19. The rearrangement joins TRBV4-3 to TRBJ2-5; TRBD2 aligns across 7 bases. Sequencing was carried out using peripheral blood. CDR3 in DNA: TGCGCCAGCAGCCAAGTTTCGGCTAGCGGTACCGTGGGATCACAAGAGACCCAGTACTTC. Residues: CASSQVSASGTVGSQETQYF.